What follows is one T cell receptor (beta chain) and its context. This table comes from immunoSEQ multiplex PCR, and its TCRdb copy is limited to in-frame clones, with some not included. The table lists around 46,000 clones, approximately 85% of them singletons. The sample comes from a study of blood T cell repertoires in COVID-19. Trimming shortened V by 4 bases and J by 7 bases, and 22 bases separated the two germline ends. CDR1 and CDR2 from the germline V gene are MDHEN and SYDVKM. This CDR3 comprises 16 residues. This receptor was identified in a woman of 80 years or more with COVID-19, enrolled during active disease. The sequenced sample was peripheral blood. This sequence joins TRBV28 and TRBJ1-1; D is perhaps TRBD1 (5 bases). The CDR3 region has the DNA TGTGCCAGCAGTTCGCTGGGTAGGGGCGCCGGTAATGAAGCTTTCTTT. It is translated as CASSSLGRGAGNEAFF.